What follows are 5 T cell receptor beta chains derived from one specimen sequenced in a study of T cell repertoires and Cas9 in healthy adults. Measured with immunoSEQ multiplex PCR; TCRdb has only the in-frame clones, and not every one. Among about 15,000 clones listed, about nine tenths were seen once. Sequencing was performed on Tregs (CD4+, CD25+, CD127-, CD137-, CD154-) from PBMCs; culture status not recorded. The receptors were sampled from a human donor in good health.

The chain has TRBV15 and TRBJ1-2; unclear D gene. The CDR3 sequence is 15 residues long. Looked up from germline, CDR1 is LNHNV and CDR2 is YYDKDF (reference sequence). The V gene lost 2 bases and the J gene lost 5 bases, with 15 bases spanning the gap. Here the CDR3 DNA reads TGTGCCACCAGCAGAATCCTGGAAGAGGCTTATGGCTACACCTTC. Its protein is CATSRILEEAYGYTF.

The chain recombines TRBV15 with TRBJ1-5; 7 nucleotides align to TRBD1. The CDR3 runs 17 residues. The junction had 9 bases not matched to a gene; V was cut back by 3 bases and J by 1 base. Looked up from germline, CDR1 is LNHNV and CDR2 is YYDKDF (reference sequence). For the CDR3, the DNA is TGTGCCACCAGCAGTACAGGGGAGAGGGCAAGCAATCAGCCCCAGCATTTT. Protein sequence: CATSSTGERASNQPQHF.

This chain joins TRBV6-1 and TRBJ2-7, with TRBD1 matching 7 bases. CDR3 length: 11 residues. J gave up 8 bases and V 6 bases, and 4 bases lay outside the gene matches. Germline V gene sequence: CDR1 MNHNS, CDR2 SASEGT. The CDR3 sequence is CASRDRVKQYF. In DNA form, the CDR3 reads TGTGCCAGCAGAGACAGGGTCAAGCAGTACTTC.

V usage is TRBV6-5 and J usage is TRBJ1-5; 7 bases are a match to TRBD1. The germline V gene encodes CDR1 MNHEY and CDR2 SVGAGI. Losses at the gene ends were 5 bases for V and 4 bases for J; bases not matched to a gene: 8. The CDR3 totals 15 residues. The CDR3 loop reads CASSRASGGNQPQHF. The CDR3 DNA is TGTGCCAGCAGTCGGGCCTCAGGGGGTAATCAGCCCCAGCATTTT.

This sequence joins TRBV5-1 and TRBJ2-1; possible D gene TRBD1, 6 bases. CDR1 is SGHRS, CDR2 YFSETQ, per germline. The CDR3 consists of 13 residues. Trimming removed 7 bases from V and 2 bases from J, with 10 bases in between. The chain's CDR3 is CASQGRTYNEQFF. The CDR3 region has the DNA TGCGCCAGCCAGGGGCGCACCTACAATGAGCAGTTCTTC.